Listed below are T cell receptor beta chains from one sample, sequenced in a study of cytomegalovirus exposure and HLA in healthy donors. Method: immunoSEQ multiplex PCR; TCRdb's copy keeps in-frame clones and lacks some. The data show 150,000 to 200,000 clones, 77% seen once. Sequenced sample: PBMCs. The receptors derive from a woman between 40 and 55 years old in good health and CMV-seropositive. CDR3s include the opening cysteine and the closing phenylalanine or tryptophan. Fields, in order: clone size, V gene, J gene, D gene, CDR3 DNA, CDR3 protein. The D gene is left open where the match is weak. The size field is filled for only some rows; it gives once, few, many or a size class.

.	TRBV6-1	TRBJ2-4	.	TGTGCCAGCAGTGAACAGATAGCCAAAAACATTCAGTACTTC	CASSEQIAKNIQYF
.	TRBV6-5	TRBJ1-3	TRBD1	TGTGCCAGCAGTGAAAGGGGGCTCAAGAACACCATATATTTT	CASSERGLKNTIYF
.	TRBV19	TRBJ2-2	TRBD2	TGTGCCAGTAGTATAAGTTCTAGCGGGGGCCCTCGGAACGGGGAGCTGTTTTTT	CASSISSSGGPRNGELFF
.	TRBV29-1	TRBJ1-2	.	TGCAGCGTTGAAGAACAGGCGGTGGAGGGCTACACCTTC	CSVEEQAVEGYTF
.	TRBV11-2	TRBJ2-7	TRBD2	TGTGCCAGCAGATTAGTACCATCACGGGAGGTTGAGTACTTC	CASRLVPSREVEYF
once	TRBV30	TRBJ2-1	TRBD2	TGTGCCTGGGAGCACTCTAGCGGGGGGGCCCAGGTCTTC	CAWEHSSGGAQVF
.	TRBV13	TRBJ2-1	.	TGTGCCAGCAGCTTAGGGGCCTCGACCTACAATGAGCAGTTCTTC	CASSLGASTYNEQFF
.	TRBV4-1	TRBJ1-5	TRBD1	TGCGCCAGCAGCCAAGATCCCGGGTCAGGGGGCCGCAATCAGCCCCAGCATTTT	CASSQDPGSGGRNQPQHF
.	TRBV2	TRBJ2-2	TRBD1	TGTGCCAGCAGCCAACAGGGGTCGAACACCGGGGAGCTGTTTTTT	CASSQQGSNTGELFF
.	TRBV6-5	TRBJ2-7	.	TGTGCCAGCAGCCCCAGAACAGGGTACGAGCAGTACTTC	CASSPRTGYEQYF
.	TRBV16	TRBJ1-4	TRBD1	TGTGCCAGCAGCCATGACGGGACAGGGGAAGAAAAACTGTTTTTT	CASSHDGTGEEKLFF
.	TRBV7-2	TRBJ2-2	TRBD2	TGTGCCAGCAGCTTAGGGCTAGCGGCCGGGGAGCTGTTTTTT	CASSLGLAAGELFF
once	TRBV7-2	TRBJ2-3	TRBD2	TGTGCCAGCAGCTTAGGGACTAGCAATACAGATACGCAGTATTTT	CASSLGTSNTDTQYF
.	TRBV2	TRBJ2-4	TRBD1	TGTGCCAGCAACAGGGGGAAAGAAAACATTCAGTACTTC	CASNRGKENIQYF
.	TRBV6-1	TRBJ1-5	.	TGTGCCAGCAGTGACCTGCCTACAGGGCAGCCCCAGCATTTT	CASSDLPTGQPQHF
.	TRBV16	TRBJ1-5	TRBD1	TGTGCCAGCAGCCCACAGGGGGCAAATCAGCCCCAGCATTTT	CASSPQGANQPQHF
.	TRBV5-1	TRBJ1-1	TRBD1	TGCGCCAGCAGCTTGGAGGTTGCAGGGGGCGTTGAAGCTTTCTTT	CASSLEVAGGVEAFF
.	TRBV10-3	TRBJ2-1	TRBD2	TGTGCCATCAGTCAACTAGCGAGCTCCTACAATGAGCAGTTCTTC	CAISQLASSYNEQFF
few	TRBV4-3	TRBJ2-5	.	TGCGCCAGCAGCCAAGATCGGGGGTCTTCAGAGACCCAGTACTTC	CASSQDRGSSETQYF
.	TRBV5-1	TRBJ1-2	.	TGCGCCAGCAGCTCTAACAGTAACTATGGCTACACCTTC	CASSSNSNYGYTF
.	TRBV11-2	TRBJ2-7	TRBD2	TGTGCCAGCAGCGCATGGACTAGCGGGAGGCCCTACGAGCAGTACTTC	CASSAWTSGRPYEQYF
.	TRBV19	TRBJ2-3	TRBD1	TGTGCCAGTAGTACGGGACAGGGCACAGATACGCAGTATTTT	CASSTGQGTDTQYF